One TCR beta chain is described in this entry. What it binds is not known. Compared with germline, one end of the junction differs, possibly owing to a read error. Looked up from germline, CDR1 is SEHNR and CDR2 is FQNEAQ (reference sequence). The CDR3 totals 13 residues. These data are taken from a study of post-analysis software for immune sequencing data. Study background: As for disease course, relapsing-remitting, secondary progressive and progressive-relapsing multiple sclerosis were all included. Study-level findings and limits: TRBV5-6, TRBV5-1 and TRBV20-1 belonged to a set of about 5 TRBV segments that were more frequent in patients than controls. Diversity measured as normalized Chao1 was significantly lower in multiple sclerosis patients than in controls.

Sequencing libraries made from TCR beta cDNA carried unique molecular identifiers. TCRdb fed the PCR reads into MiXCR, producing one record per CDR3 protein. The profile shows more than 450,000 distinct CDR3 sequences, roughly 46% of them singletons. The TCR sequence derives from a girl aged 5-17 years with multiple sclerosis. Sequenced: blood. This chain connects TRBV7-9 to TRBJ1-1; D is undetermined. CDR3 in amino acids: CANSLVGNTEAFF. CDR3 bases: TGTGCCAACAGCTTAGTAGGGAACACTGAAGCTTTCTTT.